This TCR beta chain originates from a study of T-cell memory formation after mild COVID-19. Overall study: Clustering of TCRs was largely donor specific.

After 5'RACE with constant-segment primers, TCR alpha and TCR beta cDNA libraries carrying sample barcodes and UMIs were obtained. TCRdb called the 5' RACE reads again in MiXCR, with one record for every CDR3 protein. Of approximately 340,000 distinct CDR3 sequences in the sample, approximately 15% were seen once. Comments on this clonotype: The antigen remains unidentified.

The CDR3 runs to 13 residues. Trimming took 8 bases from V and 0 from J, leaving 9 bases between them. The study's findings and limits: Pre-infection memory carried some responding clones, suggesting that cross-reactive memory joined. Proof of SARS-CoV-2 specificity was absent for the second-wave clones that crested on day 37.

The V gene is TRBV12-3 or TRBV12-4, the J gene TRBJ2-3; no clear D. The receptor's source is a young man who had mild COVID-19 (a few samples of this study predate the infection). Cell type and time point are not known. Sequenced sample: PBMCs or a T cell subset sorted from them (not recorded which). The CDR3 region has the DNA TGTGCCAGCGGCCGTTCTAGCACAGATACGCAGTATTTT. It is translated as CASGRSSTDTQYF.